This TCR beta chain was captured by sequencing in a study of CD8+ T cells in alopecia areata. cDNA serving as the sequencing template came from extracted, reverse transcribed RNA. Repertoires were generated with immunoSEQ multiplex PCR, while TCRdb's copy carries only in-frame clones and drops some. Altogether 140,000 to 150,000 clones are present, more than 75% being singletons, with the ten largest covering roughly 16%. This CDR3 has 14 residues. Germline lookup yields CDR1 GTSNPN and CDR2 SVGIG (reference sequence). V shed 7 bases and J 5 bases; nucleotides not matched to a gene: 12. This sequence was found in a human donor with alopecia areata. This sample comprised CD8+ T cells sorted from blood, obtained at week 0. The chain joins TRBV30 to TRBJ2-7, with 9 bases lining up with TRBD2. The CDR3 here is CASSSERGVDEQYF. CDR3 bases: TGTGCCTCCTCCTCAGAGCGGGGGGTAGACGAGCAGTACTTC.